The entry below gives a single T cell receptor beta chain sequence along with its context. Its antigen remains unknown. Quantitative barcoded 5'-RACE was used to prepare TCR beta libraries. Via MiXCR, TCRdb re-called the 5' RACE reads, giving one row per CDR3 protein. The sample records about 700,000 distinct CDR3 sequences, roughly 19% being singletons. CDR1 and CDR2 from the germline V gene are MDHEN and SYDVKM. Trimming removed 1 base from V and 5 bases from J, with 11 bases in between. The length of the CDR3 is 14 residues. The data derive from a study of CD8 T cells in ankylosing spondylitis. Study results and limitations: A TCR beta motif made of about 8 highly homologous variants seemed typical of ankylosing spondylitis blood. Reports say disease-linked clones showed up significantly more in matched ankylosing spondylitis synovial fluid. As for the disease-linked clones, they showed a CD8+ phenotype and occurred at relatively low frequencies in peripheral blood.

The V call is TRBV28, the J call TRBJ2-5, with D uncertain. The sample comprised blood, either unsorted or a sorted T cell fraction (not recorded which). The TCR sequence derives from a male donor with ankylosing spondylitis. CDR3: CASSLFRPVETQYF. CDR3 DNA: TGTGCCAGCAGTTTATTTAGACCGGTGGAGACCCAGTACTTC.